This is a list of T cell receptor beta chains from one sample in a study of cytomegalovirus exposure and HLA in healthy donors. The table came from immunoSEQ multiplex PCR; TCRdb's copy has only in-frame clones and leaves some out. The data hold some 200,000 clones, with approximately 80% observed a single time. Material for sequencing was PBMCs. These receptor sequences come from a boy between 2 and 10 years old in good health and CMV-seronegative. CDR3s include the opening cysteine and the closing phenylalanine or tryptophan. A D gene is named only where the DNA matches it firmly. Part of the rows lack a size; the others show once, few, many or a class for expanded clones.

v_gene	d_gene	j_gene	abundance	CDR3nt	CDR3aa
TRBV7-2	-	TRBJ1-6	once	TGTGCCAGCAGCTTATCCGGAGGAGGTTATAATTCACCCCTCCACTTT	CASSLSGGGYNSPLHF
TRBV27	TRBD1	TRBJ2-7	-	TGTGCCAGCAGTTCCCGGACAGGGGTGGGCGAGCAGTACTTC	CASSSRTGVGEQYF
TRBV23-1	TRBD1	TRBJ2-7	-	TGCGCCAGCAGTCCCATGACAGGGGAACGGTACGAGCAGTACTTC	CASSPMTGERYEQYF
TRBV25-1	-	TRBJ1-1	-	TGTGCCAGCATGAAGACAGGGAACACTGAAGCTTTCTTT	CASMKTGNTEAFF
TRBV10-2	-	TRBJ2-7	-	TGCGCCAGCAGTGAGACTACCCAGGGCGTCTACGAGCAGTACTTC	CASSETTQGVYEQYF
TRBV14	-	TRBJ1-1	few	TGTGCCAGCAGTAGGGGGGGGAACACTGAAGCTTTCTTT	CASSRGGNTEAFF
TRBV5-4	-	TRBJ1-1	once	TGTGCCAGCAGCTTGGACAGAACGAACACTGAAGCTTTCTTT	CASSLDRTNTEAFF
TRBV7-7	TRBD2	TRBJ2-3	-	TGTGCTAGCAGCCTTAACTCATATAGCGGGGGGGTAGGAGATACGCAGTATTTT	CASSLNSYSGGVGDTQYF
TRBV11-3	-	TRBJ2-2	-	TGTGCCAGCAGCTCACACCCCCTTAACGGGGAGCTGTTTTTT	CASSSHPLNGELFF
TRBV15	TRBD1	TRBJ1-2	-	TGTGCCACCAGCAGGCCCGGACAGGGGTCTTGTGGCTACACCTTC	CATSRPGQGSCGYTF
TRBV9	-	TRBJ1-4	once	TGTGCCAGCAGCGCCGACTTTAATGAAAAACTGTTTTTT	CASSADFNEKLFF
TRBV19	-	TRBJ2-4	-	TGTGCCAGTAGTATATCAACAGGGACCCCCCCCCTAGCCAAAAACATTCAGTACTTC	CASSISTGTPPLAKNIQYF
TRBV5-1	-	TRBJ2-3	-	TGCGCCAGCAGCTTGGAGGCGGTGGGCACAGATACGCAGTATTTT	CASSLEAVGTDTQYF
TRBV5-4	TRBD1	TRBJ1-6	-	TGTGCCAGCAGCTTGGCAGGGGGCAGATCACCCCTCCACTTT	CASSLAGGRSPLHF
TRBV27	-	TRBJ1-1	few	TGTGCCAGCAGGGCCGGGGGTTACACTGAAGCTTTCTTT	CASRAGGYTEAFF
TRBV30	-	TRBJ2-3	-	TGTGCCTGGGGTATAGAGGATACGCAGTATTTT	CAWGIEDTQYF
TRBV30	-	TRBJ1-1	-	TGTGCCTGGTCGCCGGGCCGAGGGATGAACACTGAAGCTTTCTTT	CAWSPGRGMNTEAFF
TRBV7-2	-	TRBJ1-1	few	TGTGCCAGCAGCTTAGACGGGGCCCGGGAGTCGGCTTTCTTT	CASSLDGARESAFF
TRBV12-5	TRBD1	TRBJ2-7	once	TGTGCTAGTGGAAGGGACAGCTACGAGCAGTACTTC	CASGRDSYEQYF
TRBV4-2	-	TRBJ1-1	-	TGTGCCAGCAGCCAAGACGGGGAGGGGATGGAAGCTTTCTTT	CASSQDGEGMEAFF
TRBV27	TRBD2	TRBJ2-7	few	TGTGCCAGCAGTCCCACCCCCTTGGCGGGAGGGCCAAGAAGAGGGTACGAGCAGTACTTC	CASSPTPLAGGPRRGYEQYF
TRBV7-8	-	TRBJ2-7	-	TGTGCCAGCAGCGCTAGAGGGACAACTGCCTACGAGCAGTACTTC	CASSARGTTAYEQYF
TRBV28	TRBD1	TRBJ1-4	-	TGTGCCAGCAGTCTTGAAAGGGGGCGCGGTGAAAAACTGTTTTTT	CASSLERGRGEKLFF
TRBV6-6	-	TRBJ1-1	few	TGTGCCAGCAGCGAGGACAGATACACTGAAGCTTTCTTT	CASSEDRYTEAFF
TRBV2	TRBD1	TRBJ2-3	-	TGTGCCAGCGGGGGACAGGTGTACACAGATACGCAGTATTTT	CASGGQVYTDTQYF
TRBV11-2	-	TRBJ2-3	-	TGTGCCAGCACCCTCGGTGGAGGGTCAGATACGCAGTATTTT	CASTLGGGSDTQYF
TRBV27	-	TRBJ1-5	-	TGTGCCAGCAGCCTACAGGGAAGTCAGCCCCAGCATTTT	CASSLQGSQPQHF
TRBV19	-	TRBJ1-5	-	TGTGCCAGTAGCGACGTAGGGGGTCAGCCCCAGCATTTT	CASSDVGGQPQHF
TRBV5-4	TRBD2	TRBJ2-3	-	TGTGCCAGCAGCCGGGGGGGGCTGGGCACAGATACGCAGTATTTT	CASSRGGLGTDTQYF
TRBV6-5	TRBD2	TRBJ2-1	few	TGTGCCAGCAGCGATGCGGGAGTGGAGTTCTTC	CASSDAGVEFF
TRBV30	-	TRBJ1-1	-	TGTGCCTGGAGCCGCGGGGGGGGGAACACTGAAGCTTTCTTT	CAWSRGGGNTEAFF
TRBV11-2	TRBD2	TRBJ2-3	-	TGTGCCAGCAGTGGACTAGCGGGTGAACTCCGCACAGATACGCAGTATTTT	CASSGLAGELRTDTQYF
TRBV28	-	TRBJ2-5	-	TGTGCCAGCAGTCACCCAAGGTCCGTACAGGACCAAGAGACCCAGTACTTC	CASSHPRSVQDQETQYF
TRBV7-2	TRBD1	TRBJ2-7	few	TGTGCCAGCAGCTCAGGTGGGACAGCTTACGAGCAGTACTTC	CASSSGGTAYEQYF
TRBV5-1	-	TRBJ2-7	-	TGCGCCAGCAGCTGGGCAGGCGACAGATCCTACGAGCAGTACTTC	CASSWAGDRSYEQYF
TRBV28	-	TRBJ1-4	once	TGTGCCAGCAGTCACCGGAACAGGGTTGAAGCTGAAAAACTGTTTTTT	CASSHRNRVEAEKLFF
TRBV4-1	-	TRBJ1-2	-	TGCGCCAGCAGCCAAGTGGTCGGGGGCTACACCTTC	CASSQVVGGYTF
TRBV2	-	TRBJ1-2	-	TGTGCCAGCATATTGCTTAGGGCGGGCTATGGCTACACCTTC	CASILLRAGYGYTF
TRBV27	TRBD1	TRBJ2-7	-	TGTGCCAGCACCTTACTGGGACAGGGATACTACGAGCAGTACTTC	CASTLLGQGYYEQYF
TRBV5-4	TRBD1	TRBJ2-5	-	TGTGCCAGCAGCCCGGGACAGGTTCGGGAGACCCAGTACTTC	CASSPGQVRETQYF
TRBV7-9	TRBD2	TRBJ2-1	once	TGTGCCAGCAGCCCCCGGACTAGCGGGAACGACAATGAGCAGTTCTTC	CASSPRTSGNDNEQFF
TRBV6-1	-	TRBJ2-7	-	TGTGCCAGTAGAAGACGGGGTGGGCTAACGGGCGAGCAGTACTTC	CASRRRGGLTGEQYF
TRBV6-1	-	TRBJ1-5	-	TGTGCCACTTACGGACAGTATAGCAATCAGCCCCAGCATTTT	CATYGQYSNQPQHF
TRBV19	TRBD1	TRBJ1-2	-	TGTGCCAGTATGGGACAGGCCGGCTACACCTTC	CASMGQAGYTF
TRBV27	TRBD2	TRBJ2-1	once	TGTGCCAGCAGTTTAATAGCGGCGGGAGTCGGTAATGAGCAGTTCTTC	CASSLIAAGVGNEQFF
TRBV5-6	TRBD1	TRBJ2-3	-	TGTGCCAGCAGCTTTGGGACAGGATGGGGCACAGATACGCAGTATTTT	CASSFGTGWGTDTQYF
TRBV5-1	-	TRBJ2-6	-	TGCGCCGTCAGGACAGTCCTCTCTGGGGCCAACGTCCTGACTTTC	CAVRTVLSGANVLTF
TRBV30	-	TRBJ2-1	few	TGTGCCTGGAGTGTATCTTGGCATGAGCAGTTCTTC	CAWSVSWHEQFF
TRBV2	-	TRBJ2-3	-	TGTGCCAGCAGGGACAGCCCCACAGATACGCAGTATTTT	CASRDSPTDTQYF
TRBV4-1	-	TRBJ1-5	-	TGCGCCAGCAGCGGACTCCAACAGGGTAGCAATCAGCCCCAGCATTTT	CASSGLQQGSNQPQHF
TRBV27	-	TRBJ1-1	-	TGTGCCAGCAGCCCCCTTCAGGTTGCTGAAGCTTTCTTT	CASSPLQVAEAFF
TRBV6-5	TRBD2	TRBJ2-1	-	TGTGCCAGCAGTTGGCTCCTAGCGGACTCCTACAATGAGCAGTTCTTC	CASSWLLADSYNEQFF
TRBV5-1	-	TRBJ2-7	once	TGCGCCAGCAGCTTGGCCCCGGGTCCTAACTACGAGCAGTACTTC	CASSLAPGPNYEQYF
TRBV11-2	TRBD2	TRBJ2-5	-	TGTGCCAGCAACAACCTCGGGACTAGCGGGGCTGAGACCCAGTACTTC	CASNNLGTSGAETQYF
TRBV9	TRBD2	TRBJ2-3	-	TGTGCCAGCAGCGCGTCCCCTGCCGGGGGGGCCACAGATACGCAGTATTTT	CASSASPAGGATDTQYF
TRBV4-2	TRBD2	TRBJ2-1	-	TGTGCCAGCAGTCCTCGACTAGCGGGAGAAGGCGGTGATGAGCAGTTCTTC	CASSPRLAGEGGDEQFF
TRBV12-5	-	TRBJ1-2	-	TGTGCTAGTGGTTTGGGACGGAGTGGATATGGCTACACCTTC	CASGLGRSGYGYTF
TRBV15	TRBD1	TRBJ1-5	few	TGTGCCACCAGCAGTGATGGACCGGGACAGGGCTATCAGCCCCAGCATTTT	CATSSDGPGQGYQPQHF
TRBV4-1	-	TRBJ2-7	-	TGCGCCAGCAGCCAGGGAGCGGCCCTGACCTACGAGCAGTACTTC	CASSQGAALTYEQYF